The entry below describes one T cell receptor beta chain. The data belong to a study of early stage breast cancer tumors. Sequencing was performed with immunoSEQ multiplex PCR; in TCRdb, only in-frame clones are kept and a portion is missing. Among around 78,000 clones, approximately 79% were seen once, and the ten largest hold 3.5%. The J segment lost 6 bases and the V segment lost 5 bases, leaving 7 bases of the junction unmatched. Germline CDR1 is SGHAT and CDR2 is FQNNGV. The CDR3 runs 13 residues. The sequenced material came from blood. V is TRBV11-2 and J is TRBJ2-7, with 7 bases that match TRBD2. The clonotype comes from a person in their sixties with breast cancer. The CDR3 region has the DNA TGTGCCAGCAGCACCTGGGGGGGTGGCGAGCAGTACTTC. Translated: CASSTWGGGEQYF.